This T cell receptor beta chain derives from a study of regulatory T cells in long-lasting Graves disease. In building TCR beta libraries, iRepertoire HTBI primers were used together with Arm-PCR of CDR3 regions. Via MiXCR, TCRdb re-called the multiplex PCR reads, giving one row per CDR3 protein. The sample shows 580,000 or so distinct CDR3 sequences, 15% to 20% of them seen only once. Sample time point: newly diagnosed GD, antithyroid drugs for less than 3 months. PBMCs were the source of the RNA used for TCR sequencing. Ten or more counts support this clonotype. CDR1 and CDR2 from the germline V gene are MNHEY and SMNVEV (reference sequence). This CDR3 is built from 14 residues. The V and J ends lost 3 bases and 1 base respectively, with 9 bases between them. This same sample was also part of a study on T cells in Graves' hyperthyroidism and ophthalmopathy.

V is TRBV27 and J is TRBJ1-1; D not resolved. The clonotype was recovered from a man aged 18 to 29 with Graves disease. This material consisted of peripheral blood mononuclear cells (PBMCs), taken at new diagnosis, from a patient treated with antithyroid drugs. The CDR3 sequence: CASSFLGGNTEAFF. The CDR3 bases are TGTGCCAGCAGTTTCCTAGGAGGGAACACTGAAGCTTTCTTT.